What follows are 5 T cell receptor beta chains derived from one specimen sequenced in a study of identical twins. Via MiXCR, TCRdb re-called the 5' RACE reads, giving one row per CDR3 protein. The sample carries 750,000 to 950,000 distinct CDR3 sequences, 9% to 15% recorded once. The same specimen was also included in a second study, on yellow fever vaccine responses in identical twins.

The sequenced material came from PBMCs. The origin of the receptors is a woman in her late teens or twenties in good health.

This clonotype has more than one count but fewer than ten. This sequence joins TRBV29-1 and TRBJ2-7, with 15 bases lining up with TRBD2. This CDR3 comprises 13 residues. Germline CDR1 is SQVTM and CDR2 is ANQGSEA. V lost 7 bases and J lost 9; bases outside the gene matches: 7. In DNA form, the CDR3 reads TGCAGCGCGCGGACTAGCGGGAGGGGGGGGCAGTACTTC. It codes for CSARTSGRGGQYF.

CDR3 DNA: TGTGCCAGCAGCTTAGCGTGGGGGACTAGCTCCTACAATGAGCAGTTCTTC. Encoded protein: CASSLAWGTSSYNEQFF. V and J are TRBV7-2 and TRBJ2-1, with 8 bases aligning to TRBD2. J was trimmed by 0 bases and V by 0 bases; bases with no gene match: 4. CDR1 is SGHTA, CDR2 FQGNSA, per germline. The length of the CDR3 is 17 residues.

Only a few counts were recorded for this clonotype. The chain joins TRBV10-3 to TRBJ2-1; perhaps TRBD2 as D (6 bases). CDR1 ENHRY and CDR2 SYGVKD come from the germline V gene. CDR3 size: 18 residues. V dropped 4 bases and J dropped 6 bases, with 25 bases sitting between them. The chain's CDR3 is CAISGAGRDGRFTNEQFF. DNA of the CDR3: TGTGCCATCAGTGGTGCGGGGCGTGACGGAAGATTCACCAATGAGCAGTTCTTC.

The chain is built from TRBV7-9 and TRBJ2-1, with D perhaps TRBD1 (5 bases). Per germline, CDR1 SEHNR and CDR2 FQNEAQ (reference sequence). The V and J ends lost 4 bases and 9 bases respectively, with 10 bases between them. There are 12 residues in the CDR3. The CDR3 spells CASSWAGAEQFF. The CDR3 DNA is TGTGCCAGCAGCTGGGCTGGGGCTGAGCAGTTCTTC.

The sample holds a few counts of this clonotype. The chain links TRBV4-1 to TRBJ1-1; D ambiguous. With 1 base removed from V and 11 bases from J, the gap between germline ends came to 14 bases. The CDR3 has 13 residues. The germline gives CDR1 MGHRA, CDR2 YSYEKL. The CDR3 is CASSQGYVDVAFF. Written as DNA, the CDR3 is TGCGCCAGCAGCCAAGGATACGTGGATGTGGCTTTCTTT.